What follows are 8 T cell receptor beta chains derived from one specimen sequenced in a study of control samples from healthy donors and cancer patients. TCRdb keeps only in-frame clones here, not all; method: immunoSEQ multiplex PCR. The sample contains roughly 130,000 clones, approximately 90% of which appear only once. The sample consisted of blood. These receptors were taken from a man between 18 and 35 years old in good health.

The chain recombines TRBV29-1 with TRBJ2-3; D is perhaps TRBD1 (5 bases). Looked up from germline, CDR1 is SQVTM and CDR2 is ANQGSEA. The CDR3 consists of 13 residues. Trimming removed 3 bases from V and 6 bases from J, with 13 bases in between. The CDR3 reads CSVDIVGRDTQYF. The CDR3 nucleotides read TGCAGCGTTGATATTGTGGGGCGGGATACGCAGTATTTT.

The chain links TRBV2 to TRBJ2-5; weak D call: TRBD2 (6 bases). V lost 5 bases and J 5 bases, leaving 15 bases between the germline ends. The CDR3 covers 14 residues. CDR1 and CDR2 from the germline V gene are SNHLY and FYNNEI. The CDR3 coding sequence is TGTGCCAGCAGTCCTTTTCGACGGGGGGAGACCCAGTACTTC. The encoded protein is CASSPFRRGETQYF.

The chain has TRBV6-1 and TRBJ1-2; 8 bases align to TRBD1. Germline assignment: CDR1 MNHNS and CDR2 SASEGT. Trimming removed 1 base from V and 5 bases from J; junction bases left unmatched: 12. The CDR3 has 17 amino acids. The CDR3 DNA reads as TGTGCCAGCAGTGAAGTAAGCTGGACAGGGTATCGATATGGCTACACCTTC. It specifies CASSEVSWTGYRYGYTF.

This chain joins TRBV6-5 and TRBJ2-2; 10 nucleotides align to TRBD1. The CDR3 has 15 residues. V lost 0 bases to trimming and J lost 7 bases; unmatched junction nucleotides: 2. Germline CDR1 and CDR2: MNHEY and SVGAGI. DNA of the CDR3: TGTGCCAGCAGTTACTCGACAGGGGGCCACGGGGAGCTGTTTTTT. Translation: CASSYSTGGHGELFF.

The chain uses TRBV5-4 and TRBJ2-5; D possibly corresponds to TRBD1 (5 bases). Germline CDR1 is SGHNT and CDR2 is YYREEE (reference sequence). Trimming cost V 0 bases and J 1 base, with 10 bases left between them. The CDR3 runs 15 residues. The DNA of the CDR3 is TGTGCCAGCAGCTTGGGTCCAGGGCCCCAAGAGACCCAGTACTTC. Protein product: CASSLGPGPQETQYF.

This clone showed up just once. This chain joins TRBV5-4 and TRBJ2-5, with a possible D match to TRBD1 (5 bases). The length of the CDR3 is 14 residues. Germline-derived CDR1 and CDR2 are SGHNT and YYREEE (reference sequence). V shed 1 base and J shed 2 bases, with 9 bases lying between them. This chain's CDR3 is CASSLTRQQETQYF. The CDR3, as DNA: TGTGCCAGCAGCTTGACGCGACAGCAAGAGACCCAGTACTTC. Filled out from reference TRBV5-4 and TRBJ2-5, the complete variable domain reads ETGVTQSPTHLIKTRGQQVTLRCSSQSGHNTVSWYQQALGQGPQFIFQYYREEENGRGNFPPRFSGLQFPNYSSELNVNALELDDSALYLCASSLTRQQETQYFGPGTRLLVL.

The V gene is TRBV10-3, the J gene TRBJ1-5; D remains ambiguous. The germline V gene has CDR1 ENHRY and CDR2 SYGVKD. The CDR3 loop spans 14 amino acids. Trimming took off 1 base at V and 4 bases at J, with 8 bases between the two ends. The CDR3: CAISELRVNQPQHF. The CDR3 DNA sequence: TGTGCCATCAGTGAGTTGAGGGTTAATCAGCCCCAGCATTTT.

The rearrangement joins TRBV9 to TRBJ1-1; D call uncertain. The CDR3 is 17 residues long. CDR1 and CDR2 from the germline V gene are SGDLS and YYNGEE. Between the trimmed V and J ends, which lost 0 bases and 5 bases, there was a span of 20 bases. In DNA, the CDR3 is TGTGCCAGCAGCGTAGAGGGAGCTCCTTATTTGAGAACTGAAGCTTTCTTT. Protein sequence: CASSVEGAPYLRTEAFF.